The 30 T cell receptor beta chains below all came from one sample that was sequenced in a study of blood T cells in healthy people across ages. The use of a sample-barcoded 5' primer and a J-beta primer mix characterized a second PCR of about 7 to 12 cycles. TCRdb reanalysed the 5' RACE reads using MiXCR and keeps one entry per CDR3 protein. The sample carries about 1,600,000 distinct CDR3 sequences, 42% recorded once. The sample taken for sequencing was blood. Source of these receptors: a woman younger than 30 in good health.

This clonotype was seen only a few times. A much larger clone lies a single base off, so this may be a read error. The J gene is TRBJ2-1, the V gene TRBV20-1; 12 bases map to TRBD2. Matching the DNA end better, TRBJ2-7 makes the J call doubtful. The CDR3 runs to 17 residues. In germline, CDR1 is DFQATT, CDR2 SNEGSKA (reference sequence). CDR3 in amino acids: CSATRLAGEGSYNEQYF. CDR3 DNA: TGCAGTGCTACTAGACTAGCGGGAGAAGGATCCTACAATGAGCAGTACTTC.

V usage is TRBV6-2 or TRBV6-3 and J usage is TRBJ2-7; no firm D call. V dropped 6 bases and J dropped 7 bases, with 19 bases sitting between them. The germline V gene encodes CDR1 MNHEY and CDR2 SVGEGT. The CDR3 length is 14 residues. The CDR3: CASSPMSSYNEQYF. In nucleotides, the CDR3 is TGTGCCAGCAGCCCGATGAGCTCCTACAATGAGCAGTACTTC.

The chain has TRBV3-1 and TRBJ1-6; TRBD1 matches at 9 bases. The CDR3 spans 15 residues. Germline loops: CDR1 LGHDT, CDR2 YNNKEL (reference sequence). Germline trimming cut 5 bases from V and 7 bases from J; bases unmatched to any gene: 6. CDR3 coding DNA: TGTGCCAGCAGCGACTCGGGACAGGGCAATTCACCCCTCCACTTT. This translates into CASSDSGQGNSPLHF.

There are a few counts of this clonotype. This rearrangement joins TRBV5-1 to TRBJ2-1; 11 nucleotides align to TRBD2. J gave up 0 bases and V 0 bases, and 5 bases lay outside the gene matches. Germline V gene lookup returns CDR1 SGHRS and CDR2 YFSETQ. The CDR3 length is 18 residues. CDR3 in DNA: TGCGCCAGCAGCTTGGCTCTAGCGGGGGGTTACTCCTACAATGAGCAGTTCTTC. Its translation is CASSLALAGGYSYNEQFF.

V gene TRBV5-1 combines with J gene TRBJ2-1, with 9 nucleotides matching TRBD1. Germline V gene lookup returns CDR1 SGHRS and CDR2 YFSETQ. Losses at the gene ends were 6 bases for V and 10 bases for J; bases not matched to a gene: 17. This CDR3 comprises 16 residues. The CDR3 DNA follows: TGCGCCAGCACCCACCAGCCGGGACAGGGTTCGAACGAGCAGTTCTTC. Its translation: CASTHQPGQGSNEQFF.

The CDR3: CATSRDFESGANEQYF. CDR3 nucleotides: TGTGCCACCAGCAGAGATTTTGAGTCAGGGGCGAATGAGCAGTACTTC. This chain links TRBV15 with TRBJ2-7, with D perhaps TRBD1 (6 bases). Germline CDR1 and CDR2: LNHNV and YYDKDF (reference sequence). Trimming removed 0 bases at V and 7 bases at J, with 19 bases between. The CDR3 loop spans 16 amino acids.

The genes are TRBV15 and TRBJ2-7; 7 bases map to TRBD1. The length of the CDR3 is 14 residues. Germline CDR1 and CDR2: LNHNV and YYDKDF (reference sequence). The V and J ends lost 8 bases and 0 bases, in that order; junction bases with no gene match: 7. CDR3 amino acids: CATEKQGNSYEQYF. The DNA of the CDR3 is TGTGCCACCGAAAAACAGGGGAACTCCTACGAGCAGTACTTC.

In DNA, the CDR3 is TGTGCCAGCAGTTCCCGACACGACAATGAGCAGTTCTTC. This translates into CASSSRHDNEQFF. The gene calls are TRBV6-6 and TRBJ2-1; D is undetermined. Germline V gene lookup returns CDR1 MNHNY and CDR2 SVGAGI (reference sequence). V shed 4 bases and J shed 5 bases, with 9 bases lying between them. The CDR3 consists of 13 residues.

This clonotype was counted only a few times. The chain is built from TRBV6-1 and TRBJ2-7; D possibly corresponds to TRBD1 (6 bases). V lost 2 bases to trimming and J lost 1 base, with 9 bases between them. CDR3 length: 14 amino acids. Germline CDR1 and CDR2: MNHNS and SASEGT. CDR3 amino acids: CASSEQGLSYEQYF. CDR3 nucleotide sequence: TGTGCCAGCAGTGAACAGGGGCTATCCTACGAGCAGTACTTC.

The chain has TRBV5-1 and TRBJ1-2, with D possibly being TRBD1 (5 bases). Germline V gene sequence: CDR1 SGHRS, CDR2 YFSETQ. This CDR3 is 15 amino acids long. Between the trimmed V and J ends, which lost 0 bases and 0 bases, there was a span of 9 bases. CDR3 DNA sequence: TGCGCCAGCAGCTTGGGTCGGGGCACTAACTATGGCTACACCTTC. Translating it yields CASSLGRGTNYGYTF.

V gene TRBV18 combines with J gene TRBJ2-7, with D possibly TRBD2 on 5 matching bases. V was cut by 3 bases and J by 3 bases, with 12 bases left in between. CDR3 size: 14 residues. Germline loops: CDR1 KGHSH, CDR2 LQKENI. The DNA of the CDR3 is TGTGCCAGCTCACCGCGAGGGAATAGCTACGAGCAGTACTTC. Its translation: CASSPRGNSYEQYF.

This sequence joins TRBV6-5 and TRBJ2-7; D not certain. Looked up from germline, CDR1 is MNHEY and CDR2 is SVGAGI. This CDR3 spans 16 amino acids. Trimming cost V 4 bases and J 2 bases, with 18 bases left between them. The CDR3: CASSLTSVSSPYEQYF. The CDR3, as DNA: TGTGCCAGCAGTTTGACATCGGTTTCAAGTCCCTACGAGCAGTACTTC.

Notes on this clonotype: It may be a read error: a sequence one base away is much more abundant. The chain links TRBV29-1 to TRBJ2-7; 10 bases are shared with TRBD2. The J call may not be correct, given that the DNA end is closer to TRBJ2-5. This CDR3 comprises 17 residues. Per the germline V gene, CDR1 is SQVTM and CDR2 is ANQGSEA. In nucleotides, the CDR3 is TGCAGCGTTGAAGATCTTAGCGGGGGGTCCCAACAAGGGACCCAGTACTTC. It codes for CSVEDLSGGSQQGTQYF.

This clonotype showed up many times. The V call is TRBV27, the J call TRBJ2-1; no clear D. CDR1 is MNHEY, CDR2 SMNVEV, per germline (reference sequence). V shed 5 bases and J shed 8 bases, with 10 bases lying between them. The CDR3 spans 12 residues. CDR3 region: CASSPVVDEQFF. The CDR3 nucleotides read TGTGCCAGCAGTCCCGTAGTCGATGAGCAGTTCTTC.

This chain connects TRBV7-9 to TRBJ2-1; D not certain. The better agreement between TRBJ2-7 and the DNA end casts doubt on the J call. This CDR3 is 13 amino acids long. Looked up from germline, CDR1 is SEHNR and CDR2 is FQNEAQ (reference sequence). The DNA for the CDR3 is TGTGCCAGCAGCTCCCGGAGTGGGGTCGAGCAGTACTTC. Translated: CASSSRSGVEQYF.

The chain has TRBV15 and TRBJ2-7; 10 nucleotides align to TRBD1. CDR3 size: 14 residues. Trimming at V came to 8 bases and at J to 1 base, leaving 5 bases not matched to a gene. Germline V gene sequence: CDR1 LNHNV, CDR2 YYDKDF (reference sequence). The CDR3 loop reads CATEQDRGSYEQYF. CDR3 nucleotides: TGTGCCACCGAACAGGACAGGGGGTCCTACGAGCAGTACTTC.

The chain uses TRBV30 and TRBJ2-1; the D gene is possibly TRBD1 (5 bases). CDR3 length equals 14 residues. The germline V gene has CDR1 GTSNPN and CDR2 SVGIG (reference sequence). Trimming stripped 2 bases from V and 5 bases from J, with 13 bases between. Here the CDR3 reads CAWSPGQAHNEQFF. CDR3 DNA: TGTGCCTGGAGTCCAGGGCAGGCCCACAATGAGCAGTTCTTC.

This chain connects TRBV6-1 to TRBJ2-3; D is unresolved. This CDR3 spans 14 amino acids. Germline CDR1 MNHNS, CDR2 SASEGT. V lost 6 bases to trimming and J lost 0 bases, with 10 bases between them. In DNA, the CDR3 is TGTGCCAGCAGGGTTACCACTAGCACAGATACGCAGTATTTT. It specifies CASRVTTSTDTQYF.

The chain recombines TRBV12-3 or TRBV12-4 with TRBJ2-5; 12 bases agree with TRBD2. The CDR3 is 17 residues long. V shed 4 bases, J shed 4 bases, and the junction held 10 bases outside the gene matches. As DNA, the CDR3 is TGTGCCAGCAGTTCTAGCGGGGGGGCCGGATGGGTAGAGACCCAGTACTTC. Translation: CASSSSGGAGWVETQYF.

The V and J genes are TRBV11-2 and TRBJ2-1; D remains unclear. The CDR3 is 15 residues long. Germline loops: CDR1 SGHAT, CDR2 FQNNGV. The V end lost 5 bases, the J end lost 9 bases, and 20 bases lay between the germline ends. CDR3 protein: CASSLPSPQVGEQFF. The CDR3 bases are TGTGCCAGCAGCCTGCCCTCGCCGCAAGTGGGTGAGCAGTTCTTC. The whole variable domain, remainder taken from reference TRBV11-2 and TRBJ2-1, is EAGVAQSPRYKIIEKRQSVAFWCNPISGHATLYWYQQILGQGPKLLIQFQNNGVVDDSQLPKDRFSAERLKGVDSTLKIQPAKLEDSAVYLCASSLPSPQVGEQFFGPGTRLTVL.

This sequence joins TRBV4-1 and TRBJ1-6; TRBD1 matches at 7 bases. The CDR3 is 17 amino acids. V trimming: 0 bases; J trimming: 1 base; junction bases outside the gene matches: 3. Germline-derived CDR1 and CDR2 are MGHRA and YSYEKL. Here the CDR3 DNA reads TGCGCCAGCAGCCAAGAGATGGGACAGTCCTATAATTCACCCCTCCACTTT. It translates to CASSQEMGQSYNSPLHF.

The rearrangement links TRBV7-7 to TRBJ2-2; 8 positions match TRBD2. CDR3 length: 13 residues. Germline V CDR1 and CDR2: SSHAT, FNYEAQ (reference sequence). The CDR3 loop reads CATLAGNTGELFF. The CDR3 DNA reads TGTGCTACCCTAGCGGGGAACACCGGGGAGCTGTTTTTT.

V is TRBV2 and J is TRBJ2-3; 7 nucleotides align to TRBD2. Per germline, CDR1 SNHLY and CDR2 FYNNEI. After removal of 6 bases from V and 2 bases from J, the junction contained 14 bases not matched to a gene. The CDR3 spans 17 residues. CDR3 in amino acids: CASRLARPSSDTDTQYF. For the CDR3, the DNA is TGTGCCAGCAGACTAGCGCGGCCCTCATCGGACACAGATACGCAGTATTTT. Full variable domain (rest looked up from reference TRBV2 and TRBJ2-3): EPEVTQTPSHQVTQMGQEVILRCVPISNHLYFYWYRQILGQKVEFLVSFYNNEISEKSEIFDDQFSVERPDGSNFTLKIRSTKLEDSAMYFCASRLARPSSDTDTQYFGPGTRLTVL.

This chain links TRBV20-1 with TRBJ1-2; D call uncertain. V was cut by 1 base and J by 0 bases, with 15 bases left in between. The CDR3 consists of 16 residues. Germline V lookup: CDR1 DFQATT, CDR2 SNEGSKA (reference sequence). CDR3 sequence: CSARATADGANYGYTF. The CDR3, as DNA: TGCAGTGCTAGAGCAACCGCGGACGGTGCTAACTATGGCTACACCTTC.

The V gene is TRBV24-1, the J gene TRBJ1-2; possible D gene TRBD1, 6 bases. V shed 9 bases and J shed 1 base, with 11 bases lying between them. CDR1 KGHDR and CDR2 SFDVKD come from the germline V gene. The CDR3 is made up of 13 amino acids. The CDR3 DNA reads TGTGCCACCGGGCAGGGGCTTAACTATGGCTACACCTTC. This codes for CATGQGLNYGYTF.

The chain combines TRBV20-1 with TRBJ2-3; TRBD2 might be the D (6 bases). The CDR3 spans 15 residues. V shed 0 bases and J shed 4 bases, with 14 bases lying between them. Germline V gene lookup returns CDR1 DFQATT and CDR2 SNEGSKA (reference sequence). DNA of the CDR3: TGCAGTGCTAGAGACGGGGGAGCCTATGCAGATACGCAGTATTTT. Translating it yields CSARDGGAYADTQYF.

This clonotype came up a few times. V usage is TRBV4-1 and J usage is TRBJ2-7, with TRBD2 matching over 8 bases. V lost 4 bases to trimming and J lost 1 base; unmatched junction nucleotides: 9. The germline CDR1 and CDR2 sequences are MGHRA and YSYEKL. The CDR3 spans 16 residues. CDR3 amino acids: CASSPSSSGLSYEQYF. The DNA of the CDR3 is TGCGCCAGCAGCCCCAGTTCTAGCGGGTTGTCCTACGAGCAGTACTTC.

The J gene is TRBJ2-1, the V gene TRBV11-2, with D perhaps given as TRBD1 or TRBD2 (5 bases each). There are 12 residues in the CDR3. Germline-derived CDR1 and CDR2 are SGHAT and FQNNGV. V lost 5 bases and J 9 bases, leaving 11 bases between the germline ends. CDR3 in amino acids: CASSPLGAEQFF. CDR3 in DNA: TGTGCCAGCAGCCCACTCGGGGCTGAGCAGTTCTTC.

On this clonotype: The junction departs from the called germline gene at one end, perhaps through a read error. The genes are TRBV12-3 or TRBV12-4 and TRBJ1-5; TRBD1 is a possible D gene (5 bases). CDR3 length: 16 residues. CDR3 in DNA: TGTGCCAGCAGTAGTCGAAGGGGCGAGGGCAATCTGCCCCAGCATTTT. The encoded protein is CASSSRRGEGNLPQHF.

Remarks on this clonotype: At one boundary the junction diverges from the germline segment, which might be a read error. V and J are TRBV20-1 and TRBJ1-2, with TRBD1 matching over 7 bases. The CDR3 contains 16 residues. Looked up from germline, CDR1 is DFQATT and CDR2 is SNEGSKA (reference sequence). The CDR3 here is CSAPRGGGIKWYGYTF. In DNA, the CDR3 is TGCAGTGCTCCCAGGGGGGGCGGAATTAAATGGTATGGCTACACCTTT.